These 21 T cell receptor beta chains were all obtained from the same sample, sequenced in a study of T cell therapy after organ transplantation. Antigens for these TCRs are unknown. TCRdb's table, derived via immunoSEQ multiplex PCR, lists solely in-frame clones and lacks some. The table records 3,400 or so clones, around 69% of them present only once. The time point is: 4-8 weeks after completion of therapy. This material consisted of CD8+ T cells from blood, taken after autologous CMV-specific T cell therapy. These receptors were collected from a human patient who had received a solid organ transplant and had CMV disease. The T cells may come from the graft donor.

This chain uses TRBV7-9 with TRBJ2-3; D is unclear. The CDR3 has 11 residues. Per the germline V gene, CDR1 is SEHNR and CDR2 is FQNEAQ (reference sequence). V lost 5 bases, J lost 15 bases, and 15 bases lay in between. DNA for the CDR3: TGTGCCAGCAGCCACGCCTGGGCCCAATATTTT. Its protein is CASSHAWAQYF.

The chain employs TRBV19 and TRBJ1-1, with a tentative D call TRBD1 (5 bases). CDR3 length: 11 amino acids. Germline CDR1 LNHDA, CDR2 SQIVND (reference sequence). The V end was cut by 8 bases, the J end by 5 bases, with 9 bases between. CDR3 residues: CASHTGTEAFF. CDR3 in DNA: TGTGCCAGTCATACAGGAACTGAAGCTTTCTTT.

J is TRBJ2-7 and V is TRBV4-2; possibly TRBD1 or TRBD2 for D (5 bases each). V dropped 1 base and J dropped 0 bases, with 10 bases sitting between them. From germline, CDR1 is LGHNA and CDR2 YNFKEQ. This CDR3 contains 15 residues. CDR3 region: CASSQVEGISYEQYF. The CDR3 DNA sequence: TGTGCCAGCAGCCAAGTAGAGGGGATCTCCTACGAGCAGTACTTC.

J is TRBJ2-7 and V is TRBV6-5; no clear D gene. The ends were cut back, 2 bases at V and 2 bases at J, with 16 bases in the middle. Germline V lookup: CDR1 MNHEY, CDR2 SVGAGI. The CDR3 length is 16 residues. The chain's CDR3 is CASSYPNPGQPYEQYV. The DNA of the CDR3 is TGTGCCAGCAGTTACCCCAATCCCGGCCAGCCCTACGAGCAGTACGTC.

This rearrangement joins TRBV7-6 to TRBJ2-7, with 13 bases fitting TRBD2. The CDR3 loop spans 17 amino acids. Germline lookup yields CDR1 SGHVS and CDR2 FNYEAQ. V shed 5 bases, J shed 6 bases, and the junction held 13 bases outside the gene matches. The CDR3 nucleotides are TGTGCCAGCAGCCCCTCCCCCGGGACTAGCGGGAATCGCGAGCAGTACTTC. This translates into CASSPSPGTSGNREQYF.

The chain combines TRBV7-8 with TRBJ2-3; the D is unclear. Per germline, CDR1 SGHVS and CDR2 FQNEAQ. Trimming left V 2 bases short and J 1 base short, with 7 bases between. The CDR3 spans 14 residues. This CDR3 reads CASSLLAGTDTQYF. The DNA of the CDR3 is TGTGCCAGCAGCTTATTGGCGGGCACAGATACGCAGTATTTT.

This clone was observed a few times. This rearrangement joins TRBV7-2 to TRBJ1-1; D unresolved. The V end was cut by 5 bases, the J end by 3 bases, with 13 bases between. The CDR3 runs 14 residues. Germline loops: CDR1 SGHTA, CDR2 FQGNSA. In nucleotides, the CDR3 is TGTGCCAGCAGCCGCCTCACGACGGACACTGAAGCTTTCTTT. Translated, it gives CASSRLTTDTEAFF. The full variable domain, in which reference TRBV7-2 and TRBJ1-1 provide the parts outside the CDR3, is GAGVSQSPSNKVTEKGKDVELRCDPISGHTALYWYRQSLGQGLEFLIYFQGNSAPDKSGLPSDRFSAERTGGSVSTLTIQRTQQEDSAVYLCASSRLTTDTEAFFGQGTRLTVV.

This clone was picked up a small number of times. V gene TRBV13 combines with J gene TRBJ1-5; D perhaps matches TRBD1 (5 bases). Germline V gene data show CDR1 as PRHDT and CDR2 as FYEKMQ (reference sequence). V gave up 10 bases and J gave up 4 bases, with 11 bases separating them. The CDR3 runs 12 residues. The CDR3 sequence: CATGGKNQPQHF. For the CDR3, the DNA is TGTGCCACCGGGGGGAAAAATCAGCCCCAGCATTTT.

The gene calls are TRBV15 and TRBJ2-7, with 11 positions matching TRBD2. J gave up 3 bases and V 6 bases, and 10 bases lay outside the gene matches. Germline CDR1 reads LNHNV; CDR2 reads YYDKDF (reference sequence). The CDR3 length is 16 residues. As DNA, the CDR3 is TGTGCCACCAGTCTTAGGGGGACTAGCGGATACTACGAGCAGTACTTC. This translates into CATSLRGTSGYYEQYF.

The CDR3, as DNA: TGTGCCAGCAGCCAAGTTATAGGCTACAATGAGCAGTTCTTC. Protein sequence: CASSQVIGYNEQFF. The chain links TRBV14 to TRBJ2-1; D gene unclear. Germline-derived CDR1 and CDR2 are SGHDN and FVKESK. Trimming pared 1 base from V and 3 bases from J, leaving 7 bases between. The CDR3 runs 14 residues.

J is TRBJ2-7 and V is TRBV27; 12 bases line up with TRBD1. Germline V gives CDR1 MNHEY, CDR2 SMNVEV (reference sequence). J lost 3 bases, V lost 4 bases, and 13 bases had no gene match. The CDR3 spans 18 residues. The CDR3 nucleotides read TGTGCCAGCAGTTCCATAGGGGGACAGGGGGCAGTTGGCTACGAGCAGTACGTC. Translating it yields CASSSIGGQGAVGYEQYV.

The chain combines TRBV25-1 with TRBJ2-7; 9 bases map to TRBD2. Per the germline V gene, CDR1 is MGHDK and CDR2 is SYGVNS. J gave up 1 base and V 5 bases, and 3 bases lay outside the gene matches. CDR3 length: 14 residues. As DNA, the CDR3 is TGTGCCAGCAGTAAAAGCGGGAGGTCCTACGAGCAGTACTTC. Translated, it gives CASSKSGRSYEQYF.

The chain employs TRBV7-8 and TRBJ2-7; D perhaps matches TRBD1 (6 bases). CDR3 length: 15 residues. The V end was cut by 5 bases, the J end by 0 bases, with 14 bases between. Germline assignment: CDR1 SGHVS and CDR2 FQNEAQ. CDR3 residues: CASSKTGILSYEQYF. The CDR3 nucleotides are TGTGCCAGCAGCAAGACAGGAATTCTCTCCTACGAGCAGTACTTC.

CDR3 sequence (DNA): TGTGCCAGCAGCTTTCCGGGTAGACAGGGTGGAGAGACCCAGTACTTC. Its protein is CASSFPGRQGGETQYF. The genes are TRBV7-9 and TRBJ2-5; 7 nucleotides agree with TRBD1. The CDR3 length is 16 residues. V was pared by 3 bases and J by 4 bases, with 11 bases of the junction left unmatched. Per the germline V gene, CDR1 is SEHNR and CDR2 is FQNEAQ (reference sequence). Variable domain in full (rest from reference TRBV7-9 and TRBJ2-5): DTGVSQNPRHKITKRGQNVTFRCDPISEHNRLYWYRQTLGQGPEFLTYFQNEAQLEKSRLLSDRFSAERPKGSFSTLEIQRTEQGDSAMYLCASSFPGRQGGETQYFGPGTRLLVL.

The chain joins TRBV9 to TRBJ2-5; D perhaps matches TRBD2 (5 bases). Trimming took 5 bases from V and 2 from J, leaving 16 bases between them. There are 15 residues in the CDR3. Germline values: CDR1 SGDLS, CDR2 YYNGEE. Written as DNA, the CDR3 is TGTGCCAGCAGTATAGGACTCCTGGGACAAGAGACCCAGTACTTC. Encoded protein: CASSIGLLGQETQYF.

The chain combines TRBV2 with TRBJ2-5; D remains ambiguous. V lost 1 base to trimming and J lost 9 bases, with 21 bases between them. The CDR3 contains 16 residues. CDR1 SNHLY and CDR2 FYNNEI come from the germline V gene. The CDR3 protein is CASSEGDGPSSGAQYF. CDR3 in DNA: TGTGCCAGCAGTGAAGGAGACGGGCCTAGTAGTGGGGCCCAGTACTTC.

The rearrangement uses TRBV11-2 and TRBJ2-7, with TRBD2 matching over 11 bases. Per germline, CDR1 SGHAT and CDR2 FQNNGV. The CDR3 loop spans 18 amino acids. V lost 4 bases, J lost 7 bases, and 18 bases stayed unmatched. The CDR3 region is CASSSDRPLAGGFLEQYF. The CDR3 nucleotides are TGTGCCAGCAGCTCTGACAGGCCCTTAGCGGGAGGGTTTTTAGAGCAGTACTTC.

The rearrangement links TRBV30 to TRBJ2-1; TRBD2 agrees at 9 bases. CDR3 length equals 16 residues. Germline V gives CDR1 GTSNPN, CDR2 SVGIG (reference sequence). The V segment lost 3 bases and the J segment 0 bases; nucleotides outside the gene matches: 6. CDR3 protein: CAWSASGRRSYNEQFF. DNA of the CDR3: TGTGCCTGGAGCGCGAGCGGGAGGCGCTCCTACAATGAGCAGTTCTTC.

Concerning this clone itself: Other DNA sequences in the same sample also yield this CDR3. This chain connects TRBV19 to TRBJ2-2; 10 bases agree with TRBD2. The CDR3 extends over 15 amino acids. Trimming at V came to 2 bases and at J to 6 bases, leaving 3 bases not matched to a gene. Germline V CDR1 and CDR2: LNHDA, SQIVND (reference sequence). In DNA form, the CDR3 reads TGTGCCAGTAGTATATCTAGCGGGAGACCCGGGGAGCTGTTTTTT. Its protein is CASSISSGRPGELFF.

Remarks on this clone: The junction differs from germline at one of its ends, possibly a read error. The chain combines TRBV5-1 with TRBJ1-1; no clear D. The germline V gene has CDR1 SGHRS and CDR2 YFSETQ. There are 14 residues in the CDR3. The CDR3 spells CASSSRLGNAEAFF. CDR3 in DNA: TGCGCCAGCAGCTCCCGACTGGGGAACGCTGAAGCTTTCTTT.

The CDR3 region is CASSPRTSGTSYEQYF. In DNA, the CDR3 is TGTGCCAGCAGCCCCAGGACTAGCGGGACATCCTACGAGCAGTACTTC. This sequence joins TRBV11-1 and TRBJ2-7, with 12 bases identical to TRBD2. Losses at the gene ends were 5 bases for V and 1 base for J; bases not matched to a gene: 6. Germline values: CDR1 SGHAT, CDR2 FQDESV (reference sequence). The CDR3 has 16 residues.